A single sample gave rise to the 32 T cell receptor beta chains below, sequenced in a study of CD8 T cells in Susac syndrome. The authors reverse transcribed about 0.5 to 1 ug RNA with random hexamers. TCRdb re-analysed the immunoSEQ multiplex PCR reads in MiXCR, keeping a single row per CDR3 protein. The repertoire holds roughly 200,000 distinct CDR3 sequences, around 90% seen once, with 0.085% to 0.1% in the top ten. What was sequenced was CD4+ T cells from PBMCs. The receptors here all came from a human donor with Susac syndrome.

The rearrangement uses TRBV5-3 and TRBJ1-5, with D perhaps matching TRBD1 (6 bases). TRBV5-3 is labeled an ORF, and its function is uncertain. V was clipped by 3 bases and J by 9 bases, with 16 bases between them. The CDR3 contains 14 residues. The CDR3 region is CARSYRQALPPQHF. The CDR3 bases are TGTGCCAGAAGCTACCGACAGGCGCTTCCGCCCCAGCATTTT.

The rearrangement links TRBV10-3 to TRBJ2-1, with D maybe TRBD1 (5 bases). The CDR3 consists of 15 residues. CDR1 and CDR2 from the germline V gene are ENHRY and SYGVKD. V lost 7 bases to trimming and J lost 0 bases, with 13 bases between them. The CDR3 DNA reads TGTGCCATCAAATCGGACACCAGCTCCTACAATGAGCAGTTCTTC. Translating it yields CAIKSDTSSYNEQFF.

The rearrangement uses TRBV20-1 and TRBJ2-7; 7 bases are a match to TRBD1. The CDR3 has 13 residues. Germline V CDR1 and CDR2: DFQATT, SNEGSKA (reference sequence). Trimming cost V 5 bases and J 4 bases; bases outside gene matches: 8. The CDR3 DNA sequence: TGCAGTGCTTTCGAGACAGGGCGATACGAGCAGTACTTC. The encoded protein is CSAFETGRYEQYF.

The chain uses TRBV2 and TRBJ2-1, with 7 positions matching TRBD1. The junction had 8 bases not matched to a gene; V was cut back by 5 bases and J by 4 bases. Per germline, CDR1 SNHLY and CDR2 FYNNEI. CDR3 length equals 15 residues. The CDR3 DNA sequence: TGTGCCAGCAGTCCTGACAGGGTGAGGTACAATGAGCAGTTCTTC. Protein product: CASSPDRVRYNEQFF.

The chain has TRBV6-1 and TRBJ2-7; 9 nucleotides match TRBD2. Losses at the gene ends were 8 bases for V and 2 bases for J; bases not matched to a gene: 7. CDR3 length equals 14 residues. Germline CDR1 and CDR2: MNHNS and SASEGT. The CDR3 DNA is TGTGCCAGCGTCTACCAGCGGGGGGCCTACGAGCAGTACTTC. It codes for CASVYQRGAYEQYF.

This clonotype has more than one count but fewer than ten. The chain is built from TRBV7-9 and TRBJ1-1; D is unresolved. Germline CDR1 and CDR2: SEHNR and FQNEAQ (reference sequence). V was cut by 5 bases and J by 0 bases, with 7 bases left in between. The CDR3 runs to 13 residues. The CDR3 sequence: CASSREMNTEAFF. The CDR3 nucleotides read TGTGCCAGCAGCCGCGAGATGAACACTGAAGCTTTCTTT.

V usage is TRBV9 and J usage is TRBJ1-4; the match to TRBD1 covers 10 bases. V lost 4 bases to trimming and J lost 4 bases; unmatched junction nucleotides: 13. The germline V gene encodes CDR1 SGDLS and CDR2 YYNGEE. This CDR3 is built from 18 residues. DNA for the CDR3: TGTGCCAGCAGCCCGGTGGGTGACAGGGGGCGTAGTAATGAAAAACTGTTTTTT. It encodes CASSPVGDRGRSNEKLFF.

The chain has TRBV7-9 and TRBJ2-5; possibly TRBD1 for D (6 bases). Germline CDR1 and CDR2: SEHNR and FQNEAQ (reference sequence). Trimming removed 3 bases from V and 1 base from J, with 9 bases in between. The CDR3 length is 14 residues. This chain's CDR3 is CASSFWGLQETQYF. The CDR3 DNA sequence: TGTGCCAGCAGCTTTTGGGGGCTCCAAGAGACCCAGTACTTC.

This clonotype was picked up one time. The chain links TRBV4-1 to TRBJ1-4; maybe TRBD1 (5 bases). Germline V gene lookup returns CDR1 MGHRA and CDR2 YSYEKL. V lost 0 bases and J 4 bases, leaving 12 bases between the germline ends. This CDR3 is built from 16 residues. This chain's CDR3 is CASSQEYHRSNEKLFF. As DNA, the CDR3 is TGCGCCAGCAGCCAAGAATACCACAGGAGTAATGAAAAACTGTTTTTT.

This chain links TRBV7-9 with TRBJ2-1; D may be TRBD1 (6 bases). CDR1 and CDR2 (germline): SEHNR, FQNEAQ (reference sequence). Trimming left V 4 bases short and J 4 bases short, with 11 bases between. This CDR3 comprises 14 residues. The CDR3 bases are TGTGCCAGCAGCTCCGGGACAACTTACAATGAGCAGTTCTTC. Translation: CASSSGTTYNEQFF.

The chain is built from TRBV7-2 and TRBJ2-7; a possible D gene is TRBD2 (6 bases). The CDR3 extends over 15 amino acids. Trimming removed 1 base at V and 3 bases at J, with 13 bases between. Germline CDR1 is SGHTA and CDR2 is FQGNSA. Here the CDR3 reads CASSLGLVWGYEQYF. The CDR3 DNA reads TGTGCCAGCAGCTTAGGACTAGTTTGGGGCTACGAGCAGTACTTC.

The gene calls are TRBV28 and TRBJ2-4; 12 bases are shared with TRBD2. Germline-derived CDR1 and CDR2 are MDHEN and SYDVKM. The V gene end was trimmed by 0 bases and the J gene end by 8 bases; junction bases not matched to a gene: 5. The CDR3 loop spans 16 amino acids. The CDR3 loop is CASSLWLAGGHDIQYF. The CDR3, as DNA: TGTGCCAGCAGTTTATGGCTAGCGGGAGGGCATGACATTCAGTACTTC.

This clonotype is a singleton in its sample. The chain couples TRBV30 to TRBJ1-6, with a tentative D call TRBD1 (6 bases). V lost 1 base and J lost 9, with 13 bases in between. The CDR3 loop spans 14 amino acids. Per germline, CDR1 GTSNPN and CDR2 SVGIG (reference sequence). CDR3 sequence reads: CAWSEQGWRSPLHF. The CDR3 nucleotides read TGTGCCTGGAGTGAACAGGGTTGGCGTTCACCCCTCCACTTT.

CDR3: CASTLTVNEKLFF. CDR3 coding DNA: TGTGCCAGCACCCTGACAGTAAATGAAAAACTGTTTTTT. The rearrangement joins TRBV6-2 or TRBV6-3 to TRBJ1-4, with D maybe TRBD1 (5 bases). With 7 bases removed from V and 5 bases from J, the gap between germline ends came to 11 bases. The CDR3 has 13 residues. Looked up from germline, CDR1 is MNHEY and CDR2 is SVGEGT.

V is TRBV20-1 and J is TRBJ1-5, with 7 bases matching TRBD1. Germline values: CDR1 DFQATT, CDR2 SNEGSKA (reference sequence). Germline trimming cut 4 bases from V and 4 bases from J; bases unmatched to any gene: 4. This CDR3 spans 13 amino acids. This CDR3 reads CSAMGQKNQPQHF. CDR3 DNA: TGCAGTGCTATGGGACAGAAGAATCAGCCCCAGCATTTT.

J is TRBJ1-1 and V is TRBV7-2; D not certain. The germline V and J ends were trimmed by 5 bases and 3 bases, with 13 bases remaining between them. This CDR3 region has 14 residues. CDR1 and CDR2 (germline): SGHTA, FQGNSA. The CDR3 coding sequence is TGTGCCAGCAGCGGGTTTGACATTGACACTGAAGCTTTCTTT. As protein: CASSGFDIDTEAFF.

In nucleotides, the CDR3 is TGTGCCAGCAGCCCCGGGATCTACGAGCAGTACTTC. This gives the protein CASSPGIYEQYF. The chain recombines TRBV28 with TRBJ2-7; weak D call: TRBD2 (5 bases). Per the germline V gene, CDR1 is MDHEN and CDR2 is SYDVKM. This CDR3 has 12 residues. The V end lost 6 bases, the J end lost 3 bases, and 9 bases lay between the germline ends.

The V call is TRBV28, the J call TRBJ1-5, with 7 bases that match TRBD1. The germline CDR1 and CDR2 sequences are MDHEN and SYDVKM. J was trimmed by 0 bases and V by 3 bases; bases with no gene match: 11. The CDR3 is made up of 18 amino acids. As DNA, the CDR3 is TGTGCCAGCAGTTTGGTAGGGGACAGTGGGTATAGCAATCAGCCCCAGCATTTT. Protein: CASSLVGDSGYSNQPQHF.

CDR3 DNA: TGCGCCAGCAGCCGGAGCGGTCAAGAGACCCAGTACTTC. Translation gives CASSRSGQETQYF. The chain joins TRBV5-1 to TRBJ2-5, with D maybe TRBD2 (5 bases). V lost 4 bases to trimming and J lost 2 bases, with 9 bases between them. CDR1 is SGHRS, CDR2 YFSETQ, per germline. This CDR3 comprises 13 residues.

This chain uses TRBV3-1 with TRBJ2-3; D not resolved. The CDR3 sequence is 14 residues long. Trimming stripped 0 bases from V and 7 bases from J, with 11 bases between. CDR1 is LGHDT, CDR2 YNNKEL, per germline (reference sequence). The CDR3 is CASSQDLTSHTQYF. The CDR3 nucleotides read TGTGCCAGCAGCCAAGATCTCACTTCCCATACGCAGTATTTT.

The J gene is TRBJ1-2, the V gene TRBV30; the D gene is possibly TRBD1 (5 bases). The CDR3 loop spans 11 amino acids. V lost 5 bases, J lost 7 bases, and 11 bases lay in between. Germline CDR1 and CDR2: GTSNPN and SVGIG (reference sequence). The CDR3 is CAWESGAGYTF. DNA for the CDR3: TGTGCCTGGGAAAGTGGGGCTGGCTACACCTTC.

This sequence joins TRBV5-1 and TRBJ1-2; tentatively, D is TRBD1 (6 bases). V lost 2 bases, J lost 6 bases, and 11 bases lay in between. CDR3 length equals 13 residues. The germline gives CDR1 SGHRS, CDR2 YFSETQ. CDR3: CASSLMGADGYTF. CDR3 bases: TGCGCCAGCAGCTTAATGGGGGCGGATGGCTACACCTTC.

The chain uses TRBV5-6 and TRBJ1-4; D may be TRBD1 (5 bases). Germline V gene sequence: CDR1 SGHDT, CDR2 YYEEEE. V was clipped by 2 bases and J by 7 bases, with 9 bases between them. The CDR3 has 13 amino acids. The CDR3 DNA is TGTGCCAGCAGCTTTATGGGGGTTGAAAAACTGTTTTTT. Translation: CASSFMGVEKLFF.

The chain uses TRBV30 and TRBJ2-5; a weak D match, TRBD2 (6 bases). The CDR3 contains 13 residues. The V gene lost 3 bases and the J gene lost 5 bases, with 13 bases spanning the gap. From germline, CDR1 is GTSNPN and CDR2 SVGIG (reference sequence). CDR3 sequence reads: CAWRRENSETQYF. CDR3 bases: TGTGCCTGGAGGCGGGAAAACTCCGAGACCCAGTACTTC.

The chain employs TRBV7-8 and TRBJ2-1; TRBD2 aligns across 9 bases. CDR1 is SGHVS, CDR2 FQNEAQ, per germline. The V and J ends lost 5 bases and 3 bases, in that order; junction bases with no gene match: 8. The CDR3 extends over 16 amino acids. The CDR3 coding sequence is TGTGCCAGCAGCCCGTTAGCGGGAGACGACTACAATGAGCAGTTCTTC. Translating it yields CASSPLAGDDYNEQFF.

The CDR3: CAWSRGQSQETQYF. The CDR3 nucleotides are TGTGCCTGGAGTCGGGGACAGAGCCAAGAGACCCAGTACTTC. The rearrangement uses TRBV30 and TRBJ2-5; 7 bases agree with TRBD1. This CDR3 has 14 residues. After removal of 2 bases from V and 1 base from J, the junction contained 4 bases not matched to a gene. Germline assignment: CDR1 GTSNPN and CDR2 SVGIG (reference sequence). Full variable domain (outside the CDR3, taken from reference TRBV30 and TRBJ2-5): SQTIHQWPATLVQPVGSPLSLECTVEGTSNPNLYWYRQAAGRGLQLLFYSVGIGQISSEVPQNLSASRPQDRQFILSSKKLLLSDSGFYLCAWSRGQSQETQYFGPGTRLLVL.

The chain joins TRBV12-3 or TRBV12-4 to TRBJ2-2; D may be TRBD2 (5 bases). This CDR3 is 14 amino acids long. Trimming removed 6 bases at V and 6 bases at J, with 14 bases between. CDR3 bases: TGTGCCAGCAGCCCGGTTATCGGGGCCGGGGAGCTGTTTTTT. This codes for CASSPVIGAGELFF.

The chain combines TRBV5-1 with TRBJ2-5; no clear D. Trimming shortened V by 3 bases and J by 0 bases, and 6 bases separated the two germline ends. The CDR3 extends over 13 amino acids. CDR1 and CDR2 (germline): SGHRS, YFSETQ. CDR3 region: CASSWVDQETQYF. Here the CDR3 DNA reads TGCGCCAGCAGCTGGGTGGACCAAGAGACCCAGTACTTC.

The rearrangement uses TRBV3-1 and TRBJ2-3; either TRBD1 or TRBD2 may supply D (5 bases each). CDR3 length: 16 amino acids. Trimming pared 3 bases from V and 0 bases from J, leaving 13 bases between. The germline CDR1 and CDR2 sequences are LGHDT and YNNKEL (reference sequence). In DNA, the CDR3 is TGTGCCAGCAGCCAGGGACCGCACCTTAGCACAGATACGCAGTATTTT. Translating gives CASSQGPHLSTDTQYF.

The chain is built from TRBV20-1 and TRBJ2-3; 12 bases line up with TRBD2. The V segment lost 2 bases and the J segment 2 bases; nucleotides outside the gene matches: 2. CDR1 DFQATT and CDR2 SNEGSKA come from the germline V gene (reference sequence). The CDR3 sequence is 15 residues long. CDR3 amino acids: CSARTSGRYTDTQYF. CDR3 in DNA: TGCAGTGCTAGAACTAGCGGGAGGTACACAGATACGCAGTATTTT.

V usage is TRBV6-2 or TRBV6-3 and J usage is TRBJ2-5; TRBD1 aligns across 8 bases. This CDR3 has 15 amino acids. Germline V gene lookup returns CDR1 MNHEY and CDR2 SVGEGT. The V gene end was trimmed by 0 bases and the J gene end by 4 bases; junction bases not matched to a gene: 4. The CDR3 DNA follows: TGTGCCAGCAGTTACTCAGGACAGGGAAGAGAGACCCAGTACTTC. Translating it yields CASSYSGQGRETQYF.

The chain carries TRBV10-3 and TRBJ1-4; D is unresolved. The V and J ends lost 3 bases and 7 bases respectively, with 9 bases between them. The germline gives CDR1 ENHRY, CDR2 SYGVKD. This CDR3 comprises 13 residues. CDR3 amino acids: CAISEQNGEKLFF. CDR3 nucleotides: TGTGCCATCAGTGAACAGAATGGTGAAAAACTGTTTTTT.